Below, 22 T cell receptor beta chains from the same sample are listed, as sequenced in a study of blood T cell repertoires in COVID-19. Profiling relied on immunoSEQ multiplex PCR, and the TCRdb table lists in-frame clones only, not all of them. Of some 120,000 clones in the sample, approximately 85% were seen once. The sequenced material came from peripheral blood. The receptors were gathered from a human donor in a cohort sampled during active COVID-19.

The V call is TRBV10-3, the J call TRBJ2-5, with D possibly matching TRBD1 (6 bases). CDR1 and CDR2 from the germline V gene are ENHRY and SYGVKD. The CDR3 has 13 residues. Trimming stripped 5 bases from V and 1 base from J, with 8 bases between. This CDR3 reads CAISRDTQETQYF. The CDR3, as DNA: TGTGCCATCAGTAGGGACACCCAAGAGACCCAGTACTTC.

The chain employs TRBV18 and TRBJ1-4, with TRBD1 identical over 8 bases. Trimming at V came to 3 bases and at J to 5 bases, leaving 2 bases not matched to a gene. The CDR3 totals 14 residues. Germline assignment: CDR1 KGHSH and CDR2 LQKENI. The CDR3 region is CASSPGQANEKLFF. The CDR3 coding sequence is TGTGCCAGCTCACCGGGACAGGCAAATGAAAAACTGTTTTTT.

This clone has only a few counts. The chain couples TRBV19 to TRBJ1-5, with TRBD1 identical over 9 bases. Per germline, CDR1 LNHDA and CDR2 SQIVND (reference sequence). CDR3 length: 15 amino acids. V shed 6 bases and J 0 bases; nucleotides not matched to a gene: 3. CDR3 sequence reads: CASSRQGDSNQPQHF. CDR3 nucleotide sequence: TGTGCCAGTAGCCGACAGGGGGATAGCAATCAGCCCCAGCATTTT.

The V gene is TRBV30, the J gene TRBJ2-7, with 7 bases fitting TRBD2. From germline, CDR1 is GTSNPN and CDR2 SVGIG (reference sequence). CDR3 length equals 15 residues. With V trimmed by 3 bases and J by 3 bases, 11 bases remained unmatched. The CDR3 DNA reads as TGTGCCTGGAGAGAGATGGCGGGGGACGGCTACGAGCAGTACTTC. It encodes CAWREMAGDGYEQYF.

This chain links TRBV14 with TRBJ2-7, with D possibly TRBD1 on 6 matching bases. The germline V and J ends were trimmed by 1 base and 3 bases, with 7 bases remaining between them. This CDR3 has 13 residues. Germline-derived CDR1 and CDR2 are SGHDN and FVKESK. CDR3 nucleotide sequence: TGTGCCAGCAGCCAAGTGACAGGCTACGAGCAGTACGTC. It codes for CASSQVTGYEQYV.

The chain uses TRBV27 and TRBJ1-1; tentatively, D is TRBD1 (5 bases). Germline-derived CDR1 and CDR2 are MNHEY and SMNVEV (reference sequence). Trimming took off 0 bases at V and 3 bases at J, with 5 bases between the two ends. This CDR3 has 13 residues. The CDR3 reads CASSLSRDTEAFF. CDR3 sequence (DNA): TGTGCCAGCAGTTTATCCAGGGACACTGAAGCTTTCTTT.

The rearrangement joins TRBV28 to TRBJ2-5; the match to TRBD1 covers 7 bases. The ends lost 5 bases at V and 4 bases at J; junction bases unmatched: 13. The CDR3 is 16 residues long. Germline CDR1 and CDR2: MDHEN and SYDVKM. This chain's CDR3 is CASSATLQGSGETQYF. In DNA, the CDR3 is TGTGCCAGCAGTGCAACTCTACAGGGGTCGGGAGAGACCCAGTACTTC.

The table lists this clone with a few counts. The chain is built from TRBV7-2 and TRBJ1-2; 10 positions agree with TRBD1. In germline, CDR1 is SGHTA, CDR2 FQGNSA. The CDR3 totals 15 residues. After removal of 5 bases from V and 4 bases from J, the junction contained 7 bases not matched to a gene. The CDR3 DNA sequence: TGTGCCAGCAGCACGACAGGGGGCGGGATCTATGGCTACACCTTC. Translated, it gives CASSTTGGGIYGYTF.

The chain combines TRBV12-5 with TRBJ2-1; D perhaps matches TRBD1 (6 bases). Germline CDR1 LGHNT, CDR2 FRNRAP. V lost 0 bases to trimming and J lost 3 bases, with 9 bases between them. The CDR3 length is 15 residues. CDR3 residues: CASGLVTGHYNEQFF. Here the CDR3 DNA reads TGTGCTAGTGGTTTGGTAACGGGACACTACAATGAGCAGTTCTTC.

This chain connects TRBV7-8 to TRBJ2-7; 7 positions match TRBD1. The CDR3 runs to 16 residues. Trimming took 4 bases from V and 2 from J; bases not matched to a gene: 11. Germline CDR1 and CDR2: SGHVS and FQNEAQ. CDR3 DNA sequence: TGTGCCAGCAGCTCGTGGCGACAGGGTAATACCTACGAGCAGTACTTC. The encoded protein is CASSSWRQGNTYEQYF. Full variable domain (rest looked up from reference TRBV7-8 and TRBJ2-7): GAGVSQSPRYKVAKRGQDVALRCDPISGHVSLFWYQQALGQGPEFLTYFQNEAQLDKSGLPSDRFFAERPEGSVSTLKIQRTQQEDSAVYLCASSSWRQGNTYEQYFGPGTRLTVT.

A single count supports this clone. The V call is TRBV9, the J call TRBJ1-1; 7 bases fit TRBD1. The CDR3 length is 15 residues. Germline V gene sequence: CDR1 SGDLS, CDR2 YYNGEE. Germline trimming cut 4 bases from V and 0 bases from J; bases unmatched to any gene: 6. The CDR3 reads CASSSRQGMNTEAFF. The CDR3 coding sequence is TGTGCCAGCAGCTCCAGACAGGGAATGAACACTGAAGCTTTCTTT.

V is TRBV19 and J is TRBJ2-3; possible D gene TRBD1, 5 bases. This CDR3 comprises 13 residues. The V end lost 5 bases, the J end lost 0 bases, and 6 bases lay between the germline ends. The germline V gene encodes CDR1 LNHDA and CDR2 SQIVND (reference sequence). DNA for the CDR3: TGTGCCAGTAGTTCAGGGAGCACAGATACGCAGTATTTT. Protein sequence: CASSSGSTDTQYF.

This chain joins TRBV4-3 and TRBJ2-7; 7 nucleotides match TRBD2. CDR3 length equals 14 residues. J was trimmed by 5 bases and V by 0 bases; bases with no gene match: 4. CDR1 is LGHNA and CDR2 is YSLEER in the germline V gene. The CDR3 here is CASSQEGRGNEQYF. CDR3 coding DNA: TGCGCCAGCAGCCAAGAGGGGCGGGGGAACGAGCAGTACTTC.

V is TRBV6-5 and J is TRBJ2-3, with TRBD1 matching over 8 bases. CDR1 is MNHEY, CDR2 SVGAGI, per germline. This CDR3 is 14 amino acids long. The J segment lost 4 bases and the V segment lost 6 bases, leaving 6 bases of the junction unmatched. The CDR3 sequence is CASSLGQGPDTQYF. CDR3 DNA sequence: TGTGCCAGCAGCCTAGGACAGGGACCAGATACGCAGTATTTT.

This clone has only a few counts. This clone may be a read error of a much larger clone one base away. The same CDR3 is also encoded by other DNA sequences in this sample. The V call is TRBV14, the J call TRBJ2-1; D is possibly TRBD2 (7 bases). Germline V lookup: CDR1 SGHDN, CDR2 FVKESK. The length of the CDR3 is 17 residues. V lost 0 bases and J lost 0, with 12 bases in between. The CDR3 DNA reads TGTGCCAGCAGCCAAGATTGGGGGGGCAGCTCCTACAATGAGCAGTTCTTC. It encodes CASSQDWGGSSYNEQFF.

The rearrangement joins TRBV9 to TRBJ2-3; 8 bases agree with TRBD1. There are 15 residues in the CDR3. After removal of 0 bases from V and 4 bases from J, the junction contained 4 bases not matched to a gene. CDR1 and CDR2 from the germline V gene are SGDLS and YYNGEE. The CDR3 DNA reads as TGTGCCAGCAGCGTAGTTCAGGGGGCCCCAGATACGCAGTATTTT. Its translation: CASSVVQGAPDTQYF.

The chain joins TRBV27 to TRBJ1-6, with D uncertain. With 3 bases removed from V and 5 bases from J, the gap between germline ends came to 8 bases. CDR3 length equals 14 residues. Germline V gene data show CDR1 as MNHEY and CDR2 as SMNVEV (reference sequence). CDR3 protein: CASSFWTDNSPLHF. In nucleotides, the CDR3 is TGTGCCAGCAGTTTCTGGACTGATAATTCACCCCTCCACTTT.

This clone has a handful of counts. This chain joins TRBV5-4 and TRBJ1-1; 10 nucleotides agree with TRBD1. From germline, CDR1 is SGHNT and CDR2 YYREEE (reference sequence). V lost 6 bases, J lost 5 bases, and 7 bases stayed unmatched. The CDR3 runs 14 residues. The DNA of the CDR3 is TGTGCCAGCACCCCGTTGGACAGGGGGACTGAAGCTTTCTTT. It specifies CASTPLDRGTEAFF. Variable domain in full (rest from reference TRBV5-4 and TRBJ1-1): ETGVTQSPTHLIKTRGQQVTLRCSSQSGHNTVSWYQQALGQGPQFIFQYYREEENGRGNFPPRFSGLQFPNYSSELNVNALELDDSALYLCASTPLDRGTEAFFGQGTRLTVV.

V and J are TRBV3-1 (or the pseudogene TRBV3-2) and TRBJ2-7; TRBD1 aligns across 8 bases. Losses at the gene ends were 5 bases for V and 5 bases for J; bases not matched to a gene: 11. Germline loops: CDR1 LGHDT, CDR2 YNNKEL (reference sequence). The CDR3 totals 15 residues. This CDR3 reads CASSGGQGVPHEQYF. The CDR3 nucleotides read TGTGCCAGCAGCGGAGGACAGGGAGTACCGCACGAGCAGTACTTC.

This clone was detected once. J is TRBJ2-7 and V is TRBV24-1; TRBD2 matches at 11 bases. The germline gives CDR1 KGHDR, CDR2 SFDVKD. J gave up 4 bases and V 3 bases, and 10 bases lay outside the gene matches. The CDR3 sequence is 17 residues long. The CDR3 sequence: CATSDRLAGSLDYEQYF. The CDR3 DNA follows: TGTGCCACCAGTGATAGACTAGCGGGGTCCCTTGATTACGAGCAGTACTTC.

The rearrangement links TRBV3-1 (or the pseudogene TRBV3-2) to TRBJ2-5, with 11 bases matching TRBD2. CDR1 is LGHDT and CDR2 is YNNKEL in the germline V gene (reference sequence). This CDR3 comprises 15 residues. The V and J ends lost 2 bases and 7 bases, in that order; junction bases with no gene match: 6. The chain's CDR3 is CASSQTTSGEGTQYF. The CDR3 nucleotides are TGTGCCAGCAGCCAAACGACTAGCGGGGAGGGGACCCAGTACTTC.

Turning to this clone: Other DNA sequences in this specimen translate into the identical CDR3. The gene calls are TRBV12-3 or TRBV12-4 and TRBJ1-1; D gene ambiguous. Between the trimmed V and J ends, which lost 3 bases and 1 base, there was a span of 6 bases. This CDR3 contains 13 residues. Here the CDR3 reads CASSFGRNTEAFF. CDR3 in DNA: TGTGCCAGCAGTTTTGGCCGGAACACTGAAGCTTTCTTT.